The 18 T cell receptor beta chains presented below share a single source sample, sequenced in a study of cytomegalovirus exposure and HLA in healthy donors. The PCR employed 60 Vbeta primers together with 13 Jbeta primers. Measured with immunoSEQ multiplex PCR; TCRdb has only the in-frame clones, and not every one. The sample carries around 100,000 clones, roughly 76% recorded once. The sequenced material came from PBMCs. Receptors originate from a woman in her sixties or seventies in good health and CMV-seropositive.

V is TRBV29-1 and J is TRBJ2-7, with 11 positions matching TRBD2. The CDR3 is 14 residues long. J was trimmed by 5 bases and V by 6 bases; bases with no gene match: 9. Germline V lookup: CDR1 SQVTM, CDR2 ANQGSEA. Here the CDR3 reads CSVLIAGGIDEQYF. CDR3 DNA: TGCAGCGTCCTAATAGCGGGAGGGATCGACGAGCAGTACTTC.

The chain has TRBV5-4 and TRBJ2-3; D is possibly TRBD1 (6 bases). The V gene lost 5 bases and the J gene lost 6 bases, with 16 bases spanning the gap. The CDR3 is 14 amino acids. CDR1 is SGHNT and CDR2 is YYREEE in the germline V gene (reference sequence). CDR3 residues: CASRGGRQGDTQYF. CDR3 nucleotide sequence: TGTGCCAGCAGAGGGGGAAGGCAGGGGGATACGCAGTATTTT.

The chain is built from TRBV18 and TRBJ2-1; 8 bases fit TRBD1. The CDR3 consists of 16 residues. Germline CDR1 KGHSH, CDR2 LQKENI. V was clipped by 3 bases and J by 7 bases; unmatched bases: 11. The CDR3 sequence is CASSPNTGQGSNEQFF. As DNA, the CDR3 is TGTGCCAGCTCACCGAATACTGGACAGGGTAGTAATGAGCAGTTCTTC.

The chain combines TRBV7-9 with TRBJ2-7, with TRBD2 matching 15 bases. CDR3 length equals 19 residues. Trimming cost V 4 bases and J 0 bases; bases outside gene matches: 10. Germline V gene data show CDR1 as SEHNR and CDR2 as FQNEAQ (reference sequence). CDR3 residues: CASSSNAGTSGGSSYEQYF. The CDR3 DNA follows: TGTGCCAGCAGCTCAAACGCCGGGACTAGCGGGGGGAGCTCCTACGAGCAGTACTTC.

V is TRBV19 and J is TRBJ2-3, with 11 bases aligning to TRBD1. The V segment lost 5 bases and the J segment 7 bases; nucleotides outside the gene matches: 2. CDR1 and CDR2 from the germline V gene are LNHDA and SQIVND (reference sequence). There are 13 residues in the CDR3. Here the CDR3 reads CASSGQGANTQYF. DNA for the CDR3: TGTGCCAGTAGTGGACAGGGGGCGAATACGCAGTATTTT.

The chain carries TRBV9 and TRBJ2-5; 8 nucleotides align to TRBD2. With 4 bases clipped from V and 3 bases from J, the junction kept 11 bases outside the gene matches. CDR1 is SGDLS and CDR2 is YYNGEE in the germline V gene. The CDR3 loop spans 16 amino acids. In DNA form, the CDR3 reads TGTGCCAGCAGCCCAATAGCGGGGTCGACGAAAGAGACCCAGTACTTC. Translating it yields CASSPIAGSTKETQYF.

The V and J genes are TRBV11-2 and TRBJ2-7; no clear D. CDR1 is SGHAT and CDR2 is FQNNGV in the germline V gene. V gave up 5 bases and J gave up 2 bases, with 4 bases separating them. CDR3 size: 11 residues. CDR3 residues: CASSPAYEQYF. The CDR3 DNA reads as TGTGCCAGCAGCCCAGCCTACGAGCAGTACTTC.

The chain has TRBV16 and TRBJ1-1; D is uncertain. The germline CDR1 and CDR2 sequences are KGHSY and FQNENV. This CDR3 is built from 15 residues. V was clipped by 0 bases and J by 4 bases, with 12 bases between them. Written as DNA, the CDR3 is TGTGCCAGCAGCCAATCAGCCCTGGGCAGCACTGAAGCTTTCTTT. It is translated as CASSQSALGSTEAFF.

The gene calls are TRBV6-4 and TRBJ1-5; 7 bases are a match to TRBD1. CDR1 MRHNA and CDR2 SNTAGT come from the germline V gene. V lost 8 bases to trimming and J lost 0 bases; unmatched junction nucleotides: 13. The CDR3 loop spans 17 amino acids. CDR3 sequence: CASRRQGREYSNQPQHF. CDR3 sequence (DNA): TGTGCCAGCCGCAGACAGGGAAGGGAGTATAGCAATCAGCCCCAGCATTTT.

This chain joins TRBV7-2 and TRBJ1-4, with D unresolved. The CDR3 runs to 13 residues. Germline CDR1 reads SGHTA; CDR2 reads FQGNSA. V lost 3 bases to trimming and J lost 10 bases, with 12 bases between them. The CDR3 is CASSLGQNRKLFF. The CDR3, as DNA: TGTGCCAGCAGCTTGGGCCAGAACCGAAAACTGTTTTTT.

The rearrangement joins TRBV2 to TRBJ1-1; D is unclear. Germline CDR1 and CDR2: SNHLY and FYNNEI. The CDR3 extends over 11 amino acids. Trimming cost V 6 bases and J 7 bases, with 9 bases left between them. The CDR3 spells CASRSEGEAFF. CDR3 bases: TGTGCCAGCAGATCAGAGGGTGAAGCTTTCTTT.

The CDR3: CASSQVGQDYGYTF. For the CDR3, the DNA is TGTGCCAGCAGCCAAGTGGGACAGGACTATGGCTACACCTTC. The gene calls are TRBV4-2 and TRBJ1-2; 8 bases align to TRBD1. Germline CDR1 is LGHNA and CDR2 is YNFKEQ. V gave up 1 base and J gave up 3 bases; unmatched junction bases: 1. The CDR3 has 14 amino acids.

The rearrangement uses TRBV28 and TRBJ2-7, with 7 nucleotides matching TRBD2. Germline CDR1 reads MDHEN; CDR2 reads SYDVKM. This CDR3 is 15 amino acids long. Trimming cost V 5 bases and J 0 bases; bases outside gene matches: 7. Written as DNA, the CDR3 is TGTGCCAGCAGTCCCGCTAGCGGACTCTCCTACGAGCAGTACTTC. It is translated as CASSPASGLSYEQYF. Drawing the rest from reference TRBV28 and TRBJ2-7, the complete variable domain is DVKVTQSSRYLVKRTGEKVFLECVQDMDHENMFWYRQDPGLGLRLIYFSYDVKMKEKGDIPEGYSVSREKKERFSLILESASTNQTSMYLCASSPASGLSYEQYFGPGTRLTVT.

The V and J genes are TRBV28 and TRBJ1-2, with D unresolved. The CDR3 loop spans 13 amino acids. The V end was cut by 3 bases, the J end by 7 bases, with 12 bases between. Germline CDR1 is MDHEN and CDR2 is SYDVKM. The CDR3 nucleotides read TGTGCCAGCAGTTTTGGGCTGCTCGGTGGCTACACCTTC. This encodes CASSFGLLGGYTF.

The chain has TRBV19 and TRBJ2-7; TRBD2 matches at 8 bases. The CDR3 covers 15 residues. Germline V gene lookup returns CDR1 LNHDA and CDR2 SQIVND (reference sequence). J was trimmed by 2 bases and V by 10 bases; bases with no gene match: 13. The CDR3 region has the DNA TGTGCCACCCGAATAAACTCGCGGGGGGCCTACGAGCAGTACTTC. Translating it yields CATRINSRGAYEQYF.

The gene calls are TRBV9 and TRBJ2-7, with TRBD2 matching 10 bases. Germline CDR1 and CDR2: SGDLS and YYNGEE. The J segment lost 7 bases and the V segment lost 3 bases, leaving 4 bases of the junction unmatched. The CDR3 runs 13 residues. The DNA of the CDR3 is TGTGCCAGCAGCGCCACACTAGCGGGAGAGCAGTACTTC. As protein: CASSATLAGEQYF.

The V and J genes are TRBV28 and TRBJ2-7; 7 bases agree with TRBD2. The CDR3 covers 17 residues. V lost 4 bases, J lost 3 bases, and 15 bases stayed unmatched. Germline V CDR1 and CDR2: MDHEN, SYDVKM. The CDR3 DNA sequence: TGTGCCAGCAGTTCGGGGGGAGAGGCGCAAATCCACTACGAGCAGTACTTC. Protein: CASSSGGEAQIHYEQYF.

The rearrangement links TRBV29-1 to TRBJ1-1; maybe TRBD1 (5 bases). In germline, CDR1 is SQVTM, CDR2 ANQGSEA. The CDR3 is 14 residues long. V lost 6 bases and J lost 1, with 15 bases in between. CDR3 sequence: CSVRYGAGNTEAFF. In nucleotides, the CDR3 is TGCAGCGTCAGGTATGGGGCTGGGAACACTGAAGCTTTCTTT.